Only one count was recorded for the clone carrying this T cell receptor (beta chain). What it recognizes is unknown. Sequencing was performed with immunoSEQ multiplex PCR; in TCRdb, only in-frame clones are kept and a portion is missing. The sample shows about 140,000 clones, roughly nine tenths of them seen only once. This entry belongs to a study of cytomegalovirus exposure and HLA in healthy donors. Overall study context: The roughly 700 first-cohort repertoires shared a platform with the 130 or so validation repertoires, as reported in a later analysis. Notes on the study in general: The tendency of first-cohort TCR clusters to co-occur in the roughly 130 validation repertoires was the finding of a later analysis.

The donors were part of the 120-subject validation cohort, which stood apart from the approximately 630-subject first cohort. The length of the CDR3 is 16 residues. With 2 bases removed from V and 7 bases from J, the gap between germline ends came to 18 bases. Germline loops: CDR1 MNHEY, CDR2 SMNVEV (reference sequence). Input material: PBMCs. The V gene is TRBV27, the J gene TRBJ2-1, with D perhaps matching TRBD2 (5 bases). The sequence was collected from a man aged 18 to 35 in good health and CMV-seronegative. CDR3 sequence reads: CASSLGSLFGVNEQFF. The CDR3 DNA is TGTGCCAGCAGTTTAGGTTCCCTATTCGGGGTTAATGAGCAGTTCTTC.